One sample yielded the 25 T cell receptor beta chains listed below, sequenced in a study of T cell repertoires in cytomegalovirus infection (dated by TCRdb to the late 2010s). The run used an Illumina HiSeq 1500. The raw public reads went through TCRdb reprocessing: fastp at Q25, MiXCR clone calling, in-frame beta chains kept. When rows share a CDR3 protein, they turn into one entry using the most common DNA and genes. Recorded for this sample are hundreds of thousands of distinct CDR3 sequences; around 32% of them occurred a single time. The ten largest make up 15% to 20% of the sample. The treatment or condition tag for this specimen amounts to: in vitro stimulation with specific CMV peptide epitopes to enrich CMV-specific T cells. These receptors lack a known antigen. The starting material was cultured PBMCs, obtained from culture after CMV antigen stimulation. These receptors were collected from a human donor in good health (CMV status not recorded). Some clones in this sample may be carry-over from other donors' samples.

This clonotype was picked up a small number of times. V usage is TRBV7-9 and J usage is TRBJ2-7, with D possibly TRBD1 on 5 matching bases. This CDR3 spans 15 amino acids. Trimming stripped 1 base from V and 5 bases from J, with 15 bases between. CDR1 and CDR2 (germline): SEHNR, FQNEAQ (reference sequence). CDR3 residues: CASSLEGAGIHEQYF. The DNA for the CDR3 is TGTGCCAGCAGCTTAGAAGGGGCAGGGATCCACGAGCAGTACTTC.

This clonotype has only a few counts. The chain links TRBV20-1 to TRBJ1-4; perhaps TRBD1 as D (5 bases). Germline V gene lookup returns CDR1 DFQATT and CDR2 SNEGSKA (reference sequence). The CDR3 totals 14 residues. Trimming took 3 bases from V and 8 from J, leaving 16 bases between them. For the CDR3, the DNA is TGCAGTGCTAGTGCGGGGTATAGGGACGAAAAACTGTTTTTT. Translating it yields CSASAGYRDEKLFF.

The chain is built from TRBV12-3 or TRBV12-4 and TRBJ1-1; D unresolved. CDR3 length: 12 residues. The V end lost 3 bases, the J end lost 10 bases, and 12 bases lay between the germline ends. The CDR3 DNA reads as TGTGCCAGCAGTTTCGGGCGGGATGGAGCTTTCTTT. This sequence encodes CASSFGRDGAFF.

Only a few counts were recorded for this clonotype. In DNA form, the CDR3 reads TGTGCCAGCAAACCGGGACTAGCGGGAGGGGCAAACTCCTACGAGCAGTACTTC. Translated, it gives CASKPGLAGGANSYEQYF. V is TRBV2 and J is TRBJ2-7, with 16 bases that match TRBD2. The CDR3 consists of 18 residues. CDR1 and CDR2 from the germline V gene are SNHLY and FYNNEI. Unmatched junction bases numbered 9, after V lost 7 bases and J lost 0 bases.

The genes are TRBV29-1 and TRBJ2-1; possible D gene TRBD2, 6 bases. CDR3 length equals 13 residues. Germline values: CDR1 SQVTM, CDR2 ANQGSEA. V lost 1 base and J lost 7, with 11 bases in between. The CDR3 sequence is CSVEGQGGNEQFF. CDR3 DNA: TGCAGCGTTGAAGGCCAAGGAGGGAATGAGCAGTTCTTC.

J is TRBJ1-1 and V is TRBV2, with D unresolved. Trimming shortened V by 8 bases and J by 6 bases, and 16 bases separated the two germline ends. The CDR3 totals 13 residues. In germline, CDR1 is SNHLY, CDR2 FYNNEI. CDR3 coding DNA: TGTGCCAGCGGGCCCGCCCAGTCTGCTGAAGCTTTCTTT. Amino acids: CASGPAQSAEAFF.

The V call is TRBV10-3, the J call TRBJ2-3; D call uncertain. The ends were cut back, 5 bases at V and 0 bases at J, with 12 bases in the middle. Germline V gene lookup returns CDR1 ENHRY and CDR2 SYGVKD. This CDR3 comprises 15 residues. The CDR3 protein is CAISLTGASTDTQYF. The CDR3 region has the DNA TGTGCCATCAGTCTCACGGGCGCTAGCACAGATACGCAGTATTTT.

This clonotype appeared a few times. The chain uses TRBV6-1 and TRBJ1-5, with 7 bases identical to TRBD1. CDR3 length: 15 residues. CDR1 and CDR2 from the germline V gene are MNHNS and SASEGT. The J segment lost 7 bases and the V segment lost 4 bases, leaving 10 bases of the junction unmatched. This CDR3 is CASSVPRAGGQPQHF. CDR3 nucleotides: TGTGCCAGCAGTGTGCCCAGGGCAGGGGGGCAGCCCCAGCATTTT.

This chain links TRBV20-1 with TRBJ2-5; 15 nucleotides align to TRBD2. V lost 3 bases, J lost 7 bases, and 15 bases stayed unmatched. Per the germline V gene, CDR1 is DFQATT and CDR2 is SNEGSKA (reference sequence). The CDR3 is 18 residues long. The CDR3 sequence: CSARPGLAGGLAFGTQYF. As DNA, the CDR3 is TGCAGTGCTAGGCCGGGACTAGCGGGGGGACTCGCCTTCGGGACCCAGTACTTC.

This clonotype was counted many times. The J gene is TRBJ2-7, the V gene TRBV5-6, with D hard to call. V was clipped by 0 bases and J by 2 bases, with 3 bases between them. There are 12 residues in the CDR3. The germline V gene has CDR1 SGHDT and CDR2 YYEEEE. The CDR3 is CASSLEPYEQYF. The CDR3 DNA sequence: TGTGCCAGCAGCTTGGAACCCTACGAGCAGTACTTC. Full variable domain (remainder filled in from reference TRBV5-6 and TRBJ2-7): DAGVTQSPTHLIKTRGQQVTLRCSPKSGHDTVSWYQQALGQGPQFIFQYYEEEERQRGNFPDRFSGHQFPNYSSELNVNALLLGDSALYLCASSLEPYEQYFGPGTRLTVT.

This clonotype came up a few times. The chain couples TRBV6-1 to TRBJ2-3; D gene uncertain. The CDR3 has 14 amino acids. V was trimmed by 8 bases and J by 2 bases, leaving 14 bases between them. Germline loops: CDR1 MNHNS, CDR2 SASEGT. The CDR3 loop reads CASAHGLNTDTQYF. In DNA, the CDR3 is TGTGCCAGCGCCCACGGTCTTAACACAGATACGCAGTATTTT.

The chain is built from TRBV7-2 and TRBJ1-2; D is perhaps TRBD1 (5 bases). This CDR3 is built from 14 residues. CDR1 is SGHTA, CDR2 FQGNSA, per germline. V was shortened by 5 bases and J by 2 bases, with 12 bases between the two germline ends. The CDR3 protein is CASSPTSGNYGYTF. The DNA of the CDR3 is TGTGCCAGCAGCCCTACTTCAGGGAACTATGGCTACACCTTC.

This clonotype was detected a few times. This sequence joins TRBV10-3 and TRBJ2-3; the match to TRBD2 covers 10 bases. CDR1 and CDR2 (germline): ENHRY, SYGVKD. CDR3 size: 19 residues. V dropped 0 bases and J dropped 2; count of bases not matched to a gene: 11. DNA of the CDR3: TGTGCCATCAGTGAGTCGACGAGCGGGGGGGCTTACCTCACAGATACGCAGTATTTT. This encodes CAISESTSGGAYLTDTQYF.

Written as DNA, the CDR3 is TGCGCCAGCAGCTTGGTCACGACCCTTAACGCCGGGGAGCTGTTTTTT. It specifies CASSLVTTLNAGELFF. The chain uses TRBV5-1 and TRBJ2-2; no definite D call. The CDR3 length is 16 residues. Germline CDR1 and CDR2: SGHRS and YFSETQ. Trimming removed 0 bases from V and 6 bases from J, with 15 bases in between.

V usage is TRBV7-2 and J usage is TRBJ2-4; D is possibly TRBD2 (8 bases). The germline V and J ends were trimmed by 6 bases and 0 bases, with 27 bases remaining between them. CDR1 is SGHTA, CDR2 FQGNSA, per germline. The CDR3 length is 20 residues. CDR3: CASSSPGGSGGALAKNIQYF. Here the CDR3 DNA reads TGTGCCAGCAGTTCTCCAGGGGGGAGCGGGGGTGCGCTAGCCAAAAACATTCAGTACTTC.

The chain recombines TRBV2 with TRBJ1-2; 8 bases align to TRBD1. The CDR3 runs to 16 residues. Unmatched junction bases numbered 11, after V lost 8 bases and J lost 0 bases. Per the germline V gene, CDR1 is SNHLY and CDR2 is FYNNEI. CDR3 sequence (DNA): TGTGCCAGCTCCCCCGCCGGGACAGGAGCTAACTATGGCTACACCTTC. As protein: CASSPAGTGANYGYTF.

The V gene is TRBV4-1, the J gene TRBJ1-2, with D possibly matching TRBD1 (5 bases). Trimming took off 0 bases at V and 5 bases at J, with 10 bases between the two ends. This CDR3 contains 14 residues. The germline V gene has CDR1 MGHRA and CDR2 YSYEKL. CDR3 protein: CASSQESGTYGYTF. CDR3 DNA sequence: TGCGCCAGCAGCCAAGAATCAGGGACTTATGGCTACACCTTC.

The V call is TRBV4-1, the J call TRBJ2-1; a weak D match, TRBD2 (5 bases). This CDR3 has 17 residues. V was clipped by 0 bases and J by 0 bases, with 12 bases between them. Germline V gives CDR1 MGHRA, CDR2 YSYEKL. CDR3 in DNA: TGCGCCAGCAGCCAAGATTTAAGCGGTAGCTCCTACAATGAGCAGTTCTTC. Encoded protein: CASSQDLSGSSYNEQFF.

This rearrangement joins TRBV5-4 to TRBJ1-2, with D tentatively TRBD1 (6 bases). The CDR3 loop spans 15 amino acids. V was trimmed by 4 bases and J by 8 bases, leaving 21 bases between them. Germline CDR1 and CDR2: SGHNT and YYREEE (reference sequence). The CDR3 nucleotides are TGTGCCAGCAGCGGCGAACCTACAGGGTTTGGCGGCTACACCTTC. Residues: CASSGEPTGFGGYTF.

This clonotype showed up many times. The chain links TRBV7-2 to TRBJ1-5; tentatively, D is TRBD1 (5 bases). Germline CDR1 and CDR2: SGHTA and FQGNSA. The ends were cut back, 2 bases at V and 4 bases at J, with 9 bases in the middle. The CDR3 loop spans 14 amino acids. Here the CDR3 reads CASSLRQPNQPQHF. The CDR3 nucleotides read TGTGCCAGCAGCTTAAGACAGCCGAATCAGCCCCAGCATTTT. Full variable domain (rest looked up from reference TRBV7-2 and TRBJ1-5): GAGVSQSPSNKVTEKGKDVELRCDPISGHTALYWYRQSLGQGLEFLIYFQGNSAPDKSGLPSDRFSAERTGGSVSTLTIQRTQQEDSAVYLCASSLRQPNQPQHFGDGTRLSIL.

In regard to this clonotype: The DNA is left out, because the CDR3 cannot be placed on it with certainty; the CDR3 is given as TCRdb lists it. The chain recombines TRBV6-1 with TRBJ2-1; the tabulated D call, TRBD1, remains unverified against the DNA. Per the germline V gene, CDR1 is MNHNS and CDR2 is SASEGT. The CDR3 is 14 amino acids long, termini counted. The CDR3 region is CASSDFRGFSEQFF.

This clonotype was counted between two and nine times. The chain couples TRBV19 to TRBJ2-3; D ambiguous. V lost 5 bases to trimming and J lost 5 bases, with 8 bases between them. Germline V gene sequence: CDR1 LNHDA, CDR2 SQIVND (reference sequence). CDR3 length equals 12 residues. Here the CDR3 DNA reads TGTGCCAGTAGTCCCGCTCAAGATACGCAGTATTTT. The encoded protein is CASSPAQDTQYF. Variable domain in full (rest from reference TRBV19 and TRBJ2-3): DGGITQSPKYLFRKEGQNVTLSCEQNLNHDAMYWYRQDPGQGLRLIYYSQIVNDFQKGDIAEGYSVSREKKESFPLTVTSAQKNPTAFYLCASSPAQDTQYFGPGTRLTVL.

This sequence joins TRBV19 and TRBJ2-1, with D unresolved. The germline CDR1 and CDR2 sequences are LNHDA and SQIVND (reference sequence). Trimming shortened V by 0 bases and J by 8 bases, and 17 bases separated the two germline ends. The CDR3 sequence is 16 residues long. This CDR3 is CASSIDPPPRTHEQFF. Written as DNA, the CDR3 is TGTGCCAGTAGTATAGACCCCCCCCCTAGGACGCATGAGCAGTTCTTC.

At least ten counts were recorded for this clonotype. The V call is TRBV7-6, the J call TRBJ1-5; D not certain. The germline gives CDR1 SGHVS, CDR2 FNYEAQ. Trimming shortened V by 5 bases and J by 2 bases, and 13 bases separated the two germline ends. The CDR3 is 15 amino acids. The CDR3 sequence is CASSAGGAGNQPQHF. For the CDR3, the DNA is TGTGCCAGCAGCGCCGGAGGTGCGGGCAATCAGCCCCAGCATTTT.

The sample holds a few counts of this clonotype. The chain recombines TRBV19 with TRBJ1-5; weak D call: TRBD1 (5 bases). The CDR3 consists of 14 residues. Trimming removed 11 bases at V and 2 bases at J, with 16 bases between. CDR1 and CDR2 (germline): LNHDA, SQIVND (reference sequence). CDR3 loop: CAGGWGAGNQPQHF. The CDR3 region has the DNA TGTGCCGGCGGCTGGGGCGCGGGCAATCAGCCCCAGCATTTT.